The 20 T cell receptor beta chains in this list originate from one sample, sequenced in a study of Graves' ophthalmopathy and Graves' hyperthyroidism. From RNA, the CDR3 regions of TCR beta chains were amplified and sequenced. Investigators did first-round RT-PCR with HTBI primers, then second-round multiplex PCR. TCRdb re-called the multiplex PCR reads through MiXCR, storing one row per CDR3 protein. The sample yields 600,000 to 650,000 distinct CDR3 sequences, around a fifth seen once. Sequenced sample: peripheral blood. The source is a woman between 18 and 29 years old with stable Graves' hyperthyroidism. Some clones in this sample may be carry-over from other donors' samples.

This sequence joins TRBV11-3 and TRBJ1-1; 8 bases line up with TRBD1. The J segment lost 3 bases and the V segment lost 5 bases, leaving 5 bases of the junction unmatched. Germline V gene sequence: CDR1 SGHNT, CDR2 YENEEA. The CDR3 has 14 amino acids. The CDR3 region is CASSPRDRHTEAFF. CDR3 DNA: TGTGCCAGCAGCCCACGGGACAGGCACACTGAAGCTTTCTTT.

This clonotype was seen at least ten times. This chain connects TRBV29-1 to TRBJ1-2; tentative D call: TRBD1 (5 bases). The V gene lost 0 bases and the J gene lost 4 bases, with 12 bases spanning the gap. This CDR3 has 14 residues. Germline V CDR1 and CDR2: SQVTM, ANQGSEA. Here the CDR3 reads CSVEDGAGRYGYTF. The CDR3 DNA sequence: TGCAGCGTTGAAGACGGGGCAGGGCGCTATGGCTACACCTTC.

As DNA, the CDR3 is TGTGCCAGCAGCCAAGATCACGGGGTAGACACTGAAGCTTTCTTT. It translates to CASSQDHGVDTEAFF. The chain has TRBV6-1 and TRBJ1-1; D is undetermined. Germline CDR1 and CDR2: MNHNS and SASEGT. This CDR3 has 15 residues. V lost 6 bases to trimming and J lost 3 bases, with 17 bases between them.

This clonotype has at least ten counts. This sequence joins TRBV4-1 and TRBJ1-6; D is unclear. Trimming took off 1 base at V and 9 bases at J, with 16 bases between the two ends. CDR1 and CDR2 (germline): MGHRA, YSYEKL. The CDR3 runs to 16 residues. CDR3 in DNA: TGCGCCAGCAGCCAAGGACGAGGCGGGGTTCGTTCACCCCTCCACTTT. Its protein product is CASSQGRGGVRSPLHF.

With respect to this clonotype: It may be a read error: a sequence one base away is much more abundant. The chain employs TRBV7-8 and TRBJ2-7; D possibly matches TRBD1 or TRBD2 (5 bases each). The CDR3 covers 15 residues. Germline assignment: CDR1 SGHVS and CDR2 FQNEAQ. Trimming removed 7 bases at V and 2 bases at J, with 18 bases between. DNA of the CDR3: TGTGCCAGCATCTCCCTTCGGGGCAGGCCCTACGAGCAGTACTTC. Protein product: CASISLRGRPYEQYF.

This clonotype has a count of ten or more. The genes are TRBV12-3 or TRBV12-4 and TRBJ2-2; TRBD1 aligns across 7 bases. With V trimmed by 5 bases and J by 0 bases, 3 bases remained unmatched. The CDR3 is 15 amino acids. CDR3 sequence: CASSDGTANTGELFF. The CDR3 nucleotides are TGTGCCAGCAGTGATGGGACAGCGAACACCGGGGAGCTGTTTTTT.

The gene calls are TRBV19 and TRBJ1-5; D gene unclear. The CDR3 has 17 amino acids. V was cut by 4 bases and J by 0 bases, with 16 bases left in between. Per germline, CDR1 LNHDA and CDR2 SQIVND (reference sequence). The CDR3 protein is CASSTHPGGISNQPQHF. Here the CDR3 DNA reads TGTGCCAGTAGTACACACCCGGGAGGCATTAGCAATCAGCCCCAGCATTTT.

In its sample, this clonotype was seen many times. The rearrangement links TRBV12-3 or TRBV12-4 to TRBJ2-7; possibly TRBD2 for D (6 bases). V shed 3 bases and J shed 3 bases, with 12 bases lying between them. The CDR3 covers 14 residues. Written as DNA, the CDR3 is TGTGCCAGCAGTTTTTCGGGGAGGTTCTACGAGCAGTACTTC. Its translation: CASSFSGRFYEQYF.

The chain employs TRBV6-1 and TRBJ2-7, with 7 bases that match TRBD1. Losses at the gene ends were 8 bases for V and 3 bases for J; bases not matched to a gene: 16. The CDR3 runs 16 residues. Germline assignment: CDR1 MNHNS and CDR2 SASEGT. The CDR3 region is CASPNPLDRIRYEQYF. The CDR3 DNA is TGTGCCAGCCCAAACCCGTTGGACAGGATCCGCTACGAGCAGTACTTC.

In its sample, this clonotype was seen many times. The chain recombines TRBV12-3 or TRBV12-4 with TRBJ1-3; D not resolved. Trimming left V 6 bases short and J 0 bases short, with 6 bases between. CDR3 size: 13 residues. CDR3 nucleotides: TGTGCCAGCAGAGGGAGCTCTGGAAACACCATATATTTT. Its translation: CASRGSSGNTIYF.

V is TRBV7-3 and J is TRBJ2-2; D possibly corresponds to TRBD2 (7 bases). Germline V gives CDR1 SGHTA, CDR2 FQGTGA. This CDR3 contains 16 residues. V dropped 5 bases and J dropped 4 bases, with 17 bases sitting between them. CDR3 coding DNA: TGTGCCAGCAGCCCCCAAGGGGGGGCGGGCACCGGGGAGCTGTTTTTT. Protein product: CASSPQGGAGTGELFF.

The rearrangement links TRBV27 to TRBJ2-7; D may correspond to TRBD1 or TRBD2 (5 bases each). The germline V gene has CDR1 MNHEY and CDR2 SMNVEV (reference sequence). The CDR3 has 17 amino acids. V lost 5 bases and J 3 bases, leaving 23 bases between the germline ends. The CDR3 region has the DNA TGTGCCAGCAGTCGATTAACCCCCGGGACCCAAAGCTACGAGCAGTACTTC. It codes for CASSRLTPGTQSYEQYF.

This sequence joins TRBV12-3 or TRBV12-4 and TRBJ1-1, with 9 nucleotides matching TRBD1. The CDR3 is made up of 14 amino acids. With 2 bases clipped from V and 6 bases from J, the junction kept 4 bases outside the gene matches. CDR3 in DNA: TGTGCCAGCAGTTTAACAGGGGGCTCTCCTGAAGCTTTCTTT. This translates into CASSLTGGSPEAFF.

In this sample, this clonotype turned up many times. The J gene is TRBJ2-7, the V gene TRBV4-1, with D possibly called TRBD1 or TRBD2 (5 bases each). CDR1 is MGHRA and CDR2 is YSYEKL in the germline V gene. The CDR3 sequence is 17 residues long. Trimming shortened V by 1 base and J by 2 bases, and 18 bases separated the two germline ends. CDR3 region: CASSQVKSEGLPYEQYF. DNA of the CDR3: TGCGCCAGCAGCCAAGTCAAATCCGAGGGGCTCCCCTACGAGCAGTACTTC.

This clonotype turned up a few times. The chain uses TRBV5-6 and TRBJ1-3; D gene ambiguous. The CDR3 runs to 15 residues. V shed 5 bases and J shed 0 bases, with 12 bases lying between them. Germline loops: CDR1 SGHDT, CDR2 YYEEEE. The CDR3 sequence: CASSSDGISGNTIYF. The CDR3 bases are TGTGCCAGCAGTTCCGACGGAATCTCTGGAAACACCATATATTTT. The full variable domain, completed using reference TRBV5-6 and TRBJ1-3, is DAGVTQSPTHLIKTRGQQVTLRCSPKSGHDTVSWYQQALGQGPQFIFQYYEEEERQRGNFPDRFSGHQFPNYSSELNVNALLLGDSALYLCASSSDGISGNTIYFGEGSWLTVV.

This clonotype was found many times. The chain combines TRBV7-2 with TRBJ2-4; D is unresolved. Germline V gene data show CDR1 as SGHTA and CDR2 as FQGNSA. The CDR3 is 17 residues long. V lost 2 bases, J lost 0 bases, and 14 bases lay in between. The CDR3, as DNA: TGTGCCAGCAGCTTAAACCCGACCGCCCAAGCCAAAAACATTCAGTACTTC. The encoded protein is CASSLNPTAQAKNIQYF.

This clonotype was seen many times. J is TRBJ2-5 and V is TRBV7-2; 9 positions match TRBD1. In germline, CDR1 is SGHTA, CDR2 FQGNSA. The CDR3 is 15 residues long. V shed 5 bases, J shed 2 bases, and the junction held 6 bases outside the gene matches. The chain's CDR3 is CASSRRDRAQETQYF. The CDR3 DNA is TGTGCCAGCAGCCGCCGGGACAGGGCGCAAGAGACCCAGTACTTC.

This clonotype has a count of ten or more. The rearrangement links TRBV12-3 or TRBV12-4 to TRBJ2-2; TRBD1 matches at 9 bases. The CDR3 sequence is 16 residues long. The V and J ends lost 7 bases and 7 bases, in that order; junction bases with no gene match: 13. Here the CDR3 DNA reads TGTGCCAGCACCAGACCGGGACAGGGTATGATCGGGGAGCTGTTTTTT. Translating gives CASTRPGQGMIGELFF.

The rearrangement joins TRBV13 to TRBJ1-2; 8 positions match TRBD1. V gave up 5 bases and J gave up 1 base; unmatched junction bases: 6. Germline-derived CDR1 and CDR2 are PRHDT and FYEKMQ (reference sequence). The CDR3 extends over 15 amino acids. The CDR3 reads CASSPRDRCNYGYTF. CDR3 bases: TGTGCCAGCAGCCCCCGGGACAGGTGTAACTATGGCTACACCTTC.

V usage is TRBV6-1 and J usage is TRBJ2-6, with a weak D call TRBD1 (6 bases). Germline V gene sequence: CDR1 MNHNS, CDR2 SASEGT. V lost 1 base to trimming and J lost 1 base, with 8 bases between them. The CDR3 covers 16 residues. Written as DNA, the CDR3 is TGTGCCAGCAGTGAAGAAGGGGGTTCTGGGGCCAACGTCCTGACTTTC. Encoded protein: CASSEEGGSGANVLTF.